The clone carrying this T cell receptor beta chain was observed at least ten times. Antigen specificity is unknown. Germline values: CDR1 MNHNS, CDR2 SASEGT. The V end lost 2 bases, the J end lost 6 bases, and 7 bases lay between the germline ends. The CDR3 is 12 residues long. In building TCR beta libraries, iRepertoire HTBI primers were used together with Arm-PCR of CDR3 regions. TCRdb used MiXCR to reprocess the multiplex PCR reads, holding one entry per CDR3 protein. Of hundreds of thousands of distinct CDR3 sequences listed, roughly a sixth are singletons. The data were obtained in a study of regulatory T cells in long-lasting Graves disease. Across the study: Recently diagnosed Graves' patients had received antithyroid drugs for under 3 months. Whole-study results and caveats: Persistent disease preferred TRBV28, TRBJ1-2 and TRBJ2-5; new disease, TRBV20-1 and TRBJ2-1. Reduced TCR diversity was observed in persistent Graves' patients versus newly diagnosed patients.

Time point noted: newly diagnosed GD, antithyroid drugs for less than 3 months. PBMC RNA served as the TCR library source. With EDTA tubes as the receptacles, about 9.2 milliliters of peripheral blood were drawn. V usage is TRBV6-1 and J usage is TRBJ1-2; D uncertain. Sequencing was performed on peripheral blood mononuclear cells (PBMCs), taken at new diagnosis, from a patient treated with antithyroid drugs. The source of this sequence is a female donor with Graves disease. CDR3 loop: CASSERGDGYTF. The CDR3 coding sequence is TGTGCCAGCAGTGAACGGGGAGATGGCTACACCTTC.